The sequence of this TCR beta chain was determined in a study of T-cell reconstitution after alpha-beta-depleted transplantation in children. Study-level points and caveats: T-cell counts and diversity at one year following transplant were attributed mainly to newly produced T cells. The study traced high day-60 TCRbeta diversity in some patients to surviving recipient T cells and thymic progenitors. Several hundred expanded graft clones reportedly gave rise to the alpha-beta T cells present about two months after transplant.

The authors prepared the TCRbeta library with unique molecular identifiers. In TCRdb, the PCR reads were re-called with MiXCR into one record per CDR3 protein. The table records about 980,000 distinct CDR3 sequences, roughly 29% of them present only once. A note on this clonotype: Its antigen is currently unknown.

Germline V gene data show CDR1 as MNHEY and CDR2 as SVGEGT. V lost 5 bases, J lost 3 bases, and 12 bases stayed unmatched. The CDR3 runs to 16 residues. This chain uses TRBV6-2 or TRBV6-3 with TRBJ2-7; 8 positions agree with TRBD2. The sample consisted of PBMCs, mostly from graft donor cells, taken 360 days after TCRalphabeta/CD19-depleted stem cell transplant. The sequence came from a boy under two years old who had a stem cell transplant for SCID, so the T cells may come from the graft donor. In DNA form, the CDR3 reads TGTGCCAGCAGTACACACCAAGCGGGGGCTTACTACGAGCAGTACTTC. The encoded protein is CASSTHQAGAYYEQYF.